The sequence of this T cell receptor (beta chain) was determined in a study of blood T cell repertoires in COVID-19. The trim removed 8 bases at V and 1 base at J, leaving 2 bases unmatched. Germline-derived CDR1 and CDR2 are MNHNS and SASEGT. The CDR3 runs 13 residues. This clone showed up just a few times. Assay used: immunoSEQ multiplex PCR; TCRdb lists only in-frame clones, some missing. The table has some 150,000 clones, around 79% seen once. This receptor was obtained from a woman in her 70s with COVID-19, enrolled during active disease. The chain links TRBV6-1 to TRBJ2-7; TRBD2 aligns across 10 bases. The material sequenced was peripheral blood. CDR3 DNA sequence: TGTGCCAGCCGTAGCGGGGGGTCCTACGAGCAGTACTTC. This gives the protein CASRSGGSYEQYF.